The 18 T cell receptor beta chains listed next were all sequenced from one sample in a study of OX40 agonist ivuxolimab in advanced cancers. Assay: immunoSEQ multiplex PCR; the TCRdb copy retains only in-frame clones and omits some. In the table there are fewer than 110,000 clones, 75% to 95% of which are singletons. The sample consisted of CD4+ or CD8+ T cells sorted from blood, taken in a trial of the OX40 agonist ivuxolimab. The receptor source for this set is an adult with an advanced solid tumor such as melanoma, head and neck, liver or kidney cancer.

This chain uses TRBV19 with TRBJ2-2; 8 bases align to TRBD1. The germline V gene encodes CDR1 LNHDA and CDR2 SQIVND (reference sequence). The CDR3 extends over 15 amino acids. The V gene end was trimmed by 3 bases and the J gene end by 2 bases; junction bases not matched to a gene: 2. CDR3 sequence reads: CASSMGQVNTGELFF. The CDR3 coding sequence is TGTGCCAGTAGTATGGGACAGGTCAACACCGGGGAGCTGTTTTTT.

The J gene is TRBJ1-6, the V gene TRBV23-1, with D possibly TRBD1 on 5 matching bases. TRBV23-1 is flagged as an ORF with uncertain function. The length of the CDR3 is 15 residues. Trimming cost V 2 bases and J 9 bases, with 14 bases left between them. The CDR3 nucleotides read TGCGCCAGCAGTCAAGGGGGAAGGGTAAGTTCACCCCTCCACTTT. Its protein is CASSQGGRVSSPLHF.

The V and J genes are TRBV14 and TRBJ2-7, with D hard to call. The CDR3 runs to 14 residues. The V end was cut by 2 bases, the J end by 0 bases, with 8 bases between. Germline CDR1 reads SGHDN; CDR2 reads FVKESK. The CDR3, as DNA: TGTGCCAGCAGCCAAACCGGAAGCTCCTACGAGCAGTACTTC. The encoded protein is CASSQTGSSYEQYF.

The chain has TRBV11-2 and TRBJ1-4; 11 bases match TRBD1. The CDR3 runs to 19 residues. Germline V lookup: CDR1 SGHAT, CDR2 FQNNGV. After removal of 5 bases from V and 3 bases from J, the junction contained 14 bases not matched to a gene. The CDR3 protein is CASSAGDRGTWGANEKLFF. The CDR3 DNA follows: TGTGCCAGCAGCGCCGGGGACAGGGGGACCTGGGGGGCTAATGAAAAACTGTTTTTT.

CDR3 sequence reads: CASNFDRETQYF. CDR3 DNA sequence: TGCGCCAGCAACTTTGACCGGGAGACCCAGTACTTC. The chain couples TRBV5-1 to TRBJ2-5; D gene unclear. This CDR3 region has 12 residues. CDR1 and CDR2 (germline): SGHRS, YFSETQ. V lost 6 bases and J 5 bases, leaving 11 bases between the germline ends.

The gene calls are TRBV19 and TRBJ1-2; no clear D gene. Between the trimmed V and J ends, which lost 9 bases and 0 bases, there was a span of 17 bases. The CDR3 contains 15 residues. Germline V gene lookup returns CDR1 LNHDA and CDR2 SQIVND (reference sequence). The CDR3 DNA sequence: TGTGCCAGCACTCCCACGGGATACTCTAACTATGGCTACACCTTC. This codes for CASTPTGYSNYGYTF.

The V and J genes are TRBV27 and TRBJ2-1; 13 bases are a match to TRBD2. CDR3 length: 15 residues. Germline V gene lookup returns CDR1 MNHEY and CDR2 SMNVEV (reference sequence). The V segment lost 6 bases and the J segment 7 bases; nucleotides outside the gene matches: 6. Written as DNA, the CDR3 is TGTGCCAGCAGGAAACTAGCGGGAGGGGAAAATGAGCAGTTCTTC. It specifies CASRKLAGGENEQFF.

The CDR3 is CASSPGGNYGYTF. The CDR3 nucleotides read TGTGCCAGCTCACCCGGCGGGAATTATGGCTACACCTTC. This chain connects TRBV18 to TRBJ1-2; D gene unclear. Germline V gene data show CDR1 as KGHSH and CDR2 as LQKENI. This CDR3 is built from 13 residues. V was trimmed by 3 bases and J by 5 bases, leaving 10 bases between them. Full variable domain (rest looked up from reference TRBV18 and TRBJ1-2): NAGVMQNPRHLVRRRGQEARLRCSPMKGHSHVYWYRQLPEEGLKFMVYLQKENIIDESGMPKERFSAEFPKEGPSILRIQQVVRGDSAAYFCASSPGGNYGYTFGSGTRLTVV.

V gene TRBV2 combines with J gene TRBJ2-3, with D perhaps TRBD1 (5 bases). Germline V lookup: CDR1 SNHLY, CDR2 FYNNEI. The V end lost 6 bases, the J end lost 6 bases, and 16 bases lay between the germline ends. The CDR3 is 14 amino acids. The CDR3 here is CASRTRAGLDTQYF. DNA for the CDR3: TGTGCCAGCAGAACCAGGGCAGGTTTGGATACGCAGTATTTT.

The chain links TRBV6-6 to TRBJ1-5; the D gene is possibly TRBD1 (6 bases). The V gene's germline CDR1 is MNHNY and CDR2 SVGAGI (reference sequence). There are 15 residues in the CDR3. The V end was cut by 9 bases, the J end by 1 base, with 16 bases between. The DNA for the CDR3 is TGTGCCAGTCGTCGGATAGGGGGGAGCAATCAGCCCCAGCATTTT. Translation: CASRRIGGSNQPQHF.

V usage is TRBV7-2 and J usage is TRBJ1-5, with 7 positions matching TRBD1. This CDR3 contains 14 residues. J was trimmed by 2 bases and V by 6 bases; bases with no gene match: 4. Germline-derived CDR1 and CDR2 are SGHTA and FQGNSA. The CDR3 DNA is TGTGCCAGCAGTCCCGACAGGGGCAATCAGCCCCAGCATTTT. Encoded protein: CASSPDRGNQPQHF.

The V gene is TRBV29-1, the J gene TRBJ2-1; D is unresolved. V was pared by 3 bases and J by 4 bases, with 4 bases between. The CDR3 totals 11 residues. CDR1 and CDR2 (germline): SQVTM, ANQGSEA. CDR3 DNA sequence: TGCAGCGTTGAGGTGTACAATGAGCAGTTCTTC. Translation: CSVEVYNEQFF.

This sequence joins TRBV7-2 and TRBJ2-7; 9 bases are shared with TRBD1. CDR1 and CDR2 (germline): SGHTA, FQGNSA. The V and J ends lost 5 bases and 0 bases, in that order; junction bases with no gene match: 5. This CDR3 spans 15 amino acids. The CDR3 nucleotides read TGTGCCAGCAGCGCACAGGGGGCCCTCTCCTACGAGCAGTACTTC. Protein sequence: CASSAQGALSYEQYF.

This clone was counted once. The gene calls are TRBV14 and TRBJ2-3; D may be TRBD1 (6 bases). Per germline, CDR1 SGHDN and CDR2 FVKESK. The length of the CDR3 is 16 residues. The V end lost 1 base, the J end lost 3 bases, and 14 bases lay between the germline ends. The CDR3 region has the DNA TGTGCCAGCAGCCAAGCGGCCAGCAGGGGTACAGATACGCAGTATTTT. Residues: CASSQAASRGTDTQYF. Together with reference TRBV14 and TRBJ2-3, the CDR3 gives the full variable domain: EAGVTQFPSHSVIEKGQTVTLRCDPISGHDNLYWYRRVMGKEIKFLLHFVKESKQDESGMPNNRFLAERTGGTYSTLKVQPAELEDSGVYFCASSQAASRGTDTQYFGPGTRLTVL.

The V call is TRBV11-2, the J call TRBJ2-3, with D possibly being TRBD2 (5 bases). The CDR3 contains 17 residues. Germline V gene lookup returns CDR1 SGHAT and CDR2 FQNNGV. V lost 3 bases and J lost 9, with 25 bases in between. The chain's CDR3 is CASSFGRYSGVAVTQYF. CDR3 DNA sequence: TGTGCCAGCAGCTTTGGCCGCTACTCCGGGGTAGCAGTCACGCAGTATTTT.

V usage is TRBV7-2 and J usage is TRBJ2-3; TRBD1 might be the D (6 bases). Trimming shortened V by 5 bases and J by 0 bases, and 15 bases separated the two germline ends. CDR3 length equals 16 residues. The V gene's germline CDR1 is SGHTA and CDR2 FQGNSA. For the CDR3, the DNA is TGTGCCAGCAGCATCTCCGGGACAACTAGCACAGATACGCAGTATTTT. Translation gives CASSISGTTSTDTQYF.

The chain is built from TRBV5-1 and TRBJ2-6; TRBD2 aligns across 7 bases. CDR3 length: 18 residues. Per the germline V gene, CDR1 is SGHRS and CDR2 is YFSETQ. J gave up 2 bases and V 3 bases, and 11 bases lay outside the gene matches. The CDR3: CASSWGGAGAPGANVLTF. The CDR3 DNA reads TGCGCCAGCAGCTGGGGAGGGGCGGGAGCCCCTGGGGCCAACGTCCTGACTTTC. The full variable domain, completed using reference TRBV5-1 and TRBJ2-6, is KAGVTQTPRYLIKTRGQQVTLSCSPISGHRSVSWYQQTPGQGLQFLFEYFSETQRNKGNFPGRFSGRQFSNSRSEMNVSTLELGDSALYLCASSWGGAGAPGANVLTFGAGSRLTVL.

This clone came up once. The CDR3 sequence is CASISDGRNQPQHF. CDR3 bases: TGTGCCAGCATCTCCGACGGGCGCAATCAGCCCCAGCATTTT. J is TRBJ1-5 and V is TRBV6-1; D uncertain. The germline CDR1 and CDR2 sequences are MNHNS and SASEGT. The CDR3 covers 14 residues. Trimming took 7 bases from V and 2 from J, leaving 12 bases between them.